The 9 T cell receptor beta chains in this list originate from one sample, sequenced in a study of T cells in placental villitis. This was the immunoSEQ v4 assay. Only in-frame clones appear in the TCRdb table, and some are missing; sequencing was by immunoSEQ multiplex PCR. Among around 3,100 clones listed, approximately 68% were seen once. The specimen was placental tissue containing maternal and fetal cells. The receptors originated from a human patient with infectious villitis; the placental T cells may come from both mother and fetus.

CDR3 amino acids: CASSLGTLNTEAFF. For the CDR3, the DNA is TGTGCCAGCAGCCTTGGGACGTTGAACACTGAAGCTTTCTTT. V is TRBV7-3 and J is TRBJ1-1, with a tentative D call TRBD1 (5 bases). The CDR3 runs to 14 residues. The ends were cut back, 5 bases at V and 0 bases at J, with 10 bases in the middle. The germline CDR1 and CDR2 sequences are SGHTA and FQGTGA. Supplemented by reference TRBV7-3 and TRBJ1-1, the full variable domain reads GAGVSQTPSNKVTEKGKYVELRCDPISGHTALYWYRQSLGQGPEFLIYFQGTGAADDSGLPNDRFFAVRPEGSVSTLKIQRTERGDSAVYLCASSLGTLNTEAFFGQGTRLTVV.

The chain is built from TRBV6-1 and TRBJ2-7; D uncertain. This CDR3 has 11 amino acids. Germline CDR1 and CDR2: MNHNS and SASEGT. V dropped 0 bases and J dropped 3 bases, with 0 bases sitting between them. CDR3 amino acids: CASSEAYEQYF. CDR3 coding DNA: TGTGCCAGCAGTGAAGCCTACGAGCAGTACTTC.

The chain employs TRBV2 and TRBJ1-5; D might be TRBD1 (6 bases). V lost 5 bases, J lost 1 base, and 18 bases lay in between. This CDR3 comprises 17 residues. Germline V gene lookup returns CDR1 SNHLY and CDR2 FYNNEI. CDR3 in amino acids: CASSMFGRQGSNQPQHF. CDR3 nucleotide sequence: TGTGCCAGCAGTATGTTTGGGAGGCAGGGGAGCAATCAGCCCCAGCATTTT.

The chain recombines TRBV5-4 with TRBJ1-4; perhaps TRBD1 as D (6 bases). Germline lookup yields CDR1 SGHNT and CDR2 YYREEE (reference sequence). The CDR3 is made up of 14 amino acids. The V and J ends lost 2 bases and 7 bases respectively, with 12 bases between them. CDR3: CASSFDLGGEKLFF. The CDR3, as DNA: TGTGCCAGCAGCTTTGACCTAGGGGGTGAAAAACTGTTTTTT.

This chain's CDR3 is CASRGVGHEQYF. The CDR3, as DNA: TGTGCCAGCAGGGGGGTAGGCCACGAGCAGTACTTC. This chain uses TRBV9 with TRBJ2-7; TRBD1 or TRBD2 may be the D gene (5 bases each). Looked up from germline, CDR1 is SGDLS and CDR2 is YYNGEE. This CDR3 is 12 amino acids long. V lost 5 bases to trimming and J lost 5 bases, with 11 bases between them.

The chain carries TRBV27 and TRBJ2-4; D is undetermined. This CDR3 region has 12 residues. V lost 5 bases and J lost 9, with 11 bases in between. Germline CDR1 and CDR2: MNHEY and SMNVEV (reference sequence). Here the CDR3 DNA reads TGTGCCAGCAGTCCGACGAAGGGCATTCAGTACTTC. This encodes CASSPTKGIQYF.

The chain uses TRBV7-3 and TRBJ2-3; 8 bases are shared with TRBD2. This CDR3 spans 14 amino acids. CDR1 is SGHTA, CDR2 FQGTGA, per germline. Germline trimming cut 3 bases from V and 4 bases from J; bases unmatched to any gene: 3. CDR3 protein: CASSLGGLADTQYF. The CDR3 DNA sequence: TGTGCCAGCAGCTTGGGGGGACTAGCAGATACGCAGTATTTT. The full variable domain, its missing parts supplied by reference TRBV7-3 and TRBJ2-3, is GAGVSQTPSNKVTEKGKYVELRCDPISGHTALYWYRQSLGQGPEFLIYFQGTGAADDSGLPNDRFFAVRPEGSVSTLKIQRTERGDSAVYLCASSLGGLADTQYFGPGTRLTVL.

The chain employs TRBV7-6 and TRBJ1-2; D perhaps matches TRBD1 (5 bases). The CDR3 runs to 15 residues. The V gene's germline CDR1 is SGHVS and CDR2 FNYEAQ. V was pared by 5 bases and J by 6 bases, with 19 bases between. CDR3 bases: TGTGCCAGCAGCCCCGACGAGGGGTTTGGGAATGGCTACACCTTC. It translates to CASSPDEGFGNGYTF.

V and J are TRBV29-1 and TRBJ2-7, with D tentatively TRBD1 (5 bases). Germline values: CDR1 SQVTM, CDR2 ANQGSEA. The length of the CDR3 is 10 residues. Trimming left V 4 bases short and J 7 bases short, with 8 bases between. In DNA, the CDR3 is TGCAGCGTTGTTCAGGGAGAGCAGTACTTC. As protein: CSVVQGEQYF.